The TCR beta chain under discussion was sequenced for a study of cytomegalovirus exposure and HLA in healthy donors. V gave up 7 bases and J gave up 2 bases, with 12 bases separating them. Germline CDR1 reads SNHLY; CDR2 reads FYNNEI. This CDR3 spans 14 amino acids. The PCR had 60 Vbeta and 13 Jbeta primers. Generated by immunoSEQ multiplex PCR, the TCRdb table keeps only in-frame clones and is missing some. Found here are around 90,000 clones, approximately 81% of them singletons; the top ten hold about 3%. Study results and caveats: It was only CMV serostatus that was available as immune exposure information.

Donors were ostensibly healthy at sampling, although undocumented immune exposures were probable. With respect to this clone: Its antigen is as yet unknown.

The receptor comes from a woman aged 35 to 49 in good health and CMV-seronegative. The gene calls are TRBV2 and TRBJ1-5; the D is unclear. The sequencing sample was made of PBMCs. The DNA of the CDR3 is TGTGCCAGCATGACGGGTGGTGGCAATCAGCCCCAGCATTTT. Protein sequence: CASMTGGGNQPQHF.